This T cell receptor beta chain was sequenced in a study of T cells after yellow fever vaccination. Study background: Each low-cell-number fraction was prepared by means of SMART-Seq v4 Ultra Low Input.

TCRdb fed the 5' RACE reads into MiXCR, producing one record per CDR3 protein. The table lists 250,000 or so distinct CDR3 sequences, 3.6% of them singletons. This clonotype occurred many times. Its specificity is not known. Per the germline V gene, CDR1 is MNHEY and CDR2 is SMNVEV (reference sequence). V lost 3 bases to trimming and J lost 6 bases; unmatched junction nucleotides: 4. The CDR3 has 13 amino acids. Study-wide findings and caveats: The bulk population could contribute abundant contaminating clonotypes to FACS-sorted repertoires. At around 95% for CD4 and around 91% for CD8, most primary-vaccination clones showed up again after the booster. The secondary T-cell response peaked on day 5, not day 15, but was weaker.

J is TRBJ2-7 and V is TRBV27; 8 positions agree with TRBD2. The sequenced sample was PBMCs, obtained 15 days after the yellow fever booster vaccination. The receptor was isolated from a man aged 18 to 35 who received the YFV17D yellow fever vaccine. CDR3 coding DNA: TGTGCCAGCAGTTTCCTGAGCGGGGGCGAGCAGTACGTC. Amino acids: CASSFLSGGEQYV.